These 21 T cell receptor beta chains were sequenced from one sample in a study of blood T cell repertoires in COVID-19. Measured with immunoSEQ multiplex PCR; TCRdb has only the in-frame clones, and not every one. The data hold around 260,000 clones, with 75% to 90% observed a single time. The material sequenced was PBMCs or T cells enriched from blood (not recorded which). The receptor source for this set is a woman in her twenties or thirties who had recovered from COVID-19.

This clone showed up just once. CDR3 nucleotide sequence: TGTGCCAGCAGCAATATGGGACAGGGTAACTCCTACGAGCAGTACTTC. It specifies CASSNMGQGNSYEQYF. This chain uses TRBV7-9 with TRBJ2-7; 9 bases line up with TRBD1. Trimming cost V 5 bases and J 0 bases; bases outside gene matches: 8. CDR3 length: 16 residues. Germline V gene data show CDR1 as SEHNR and CDR2 as FQNEAQ (reference sequence).

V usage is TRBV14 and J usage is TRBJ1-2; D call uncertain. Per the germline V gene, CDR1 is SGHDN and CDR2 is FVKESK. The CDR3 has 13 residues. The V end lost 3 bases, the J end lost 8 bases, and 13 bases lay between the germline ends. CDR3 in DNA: TGTGCCAGCAGCCACCGAGCGTTCTACGGCTACACCTTC. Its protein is CASSHRAFYGYTF.

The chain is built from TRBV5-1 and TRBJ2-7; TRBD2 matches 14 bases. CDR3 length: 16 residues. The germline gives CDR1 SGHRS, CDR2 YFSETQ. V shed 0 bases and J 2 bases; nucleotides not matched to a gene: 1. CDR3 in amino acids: CASSLGLAGGPYEQYF. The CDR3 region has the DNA TGCGCCAGCAGCTTGGGACTAGCGGGAGGGCCCTACGAGCAGTACTTC.

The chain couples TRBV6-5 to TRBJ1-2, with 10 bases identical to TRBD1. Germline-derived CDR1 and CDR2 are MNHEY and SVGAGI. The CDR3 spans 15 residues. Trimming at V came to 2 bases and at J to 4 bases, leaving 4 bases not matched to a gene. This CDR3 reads CASSYGTGAAYGYTF. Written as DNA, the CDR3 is TGTGCCAGCAGTTACGGGACAGGGGCAGCCTATGGCTACACCTTC.

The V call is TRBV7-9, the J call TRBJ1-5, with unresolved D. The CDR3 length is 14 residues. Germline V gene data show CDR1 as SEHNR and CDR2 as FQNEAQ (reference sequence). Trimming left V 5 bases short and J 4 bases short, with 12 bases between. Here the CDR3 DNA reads TGTGCCAGCAGCACGGGAGACCGGAATCAGCCCCAGCATTTT. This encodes CASSTGDRNQPQHF.

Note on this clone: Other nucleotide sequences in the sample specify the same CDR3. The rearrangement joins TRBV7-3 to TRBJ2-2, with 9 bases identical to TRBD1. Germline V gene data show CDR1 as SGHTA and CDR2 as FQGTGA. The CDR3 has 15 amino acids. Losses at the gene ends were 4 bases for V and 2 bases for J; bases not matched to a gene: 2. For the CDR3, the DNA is TGTGCCAGCAGCTCGGGACAGGGTAACACCGGGGAGCTGTTTTTT. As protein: CASSSGQGNTGELFF.

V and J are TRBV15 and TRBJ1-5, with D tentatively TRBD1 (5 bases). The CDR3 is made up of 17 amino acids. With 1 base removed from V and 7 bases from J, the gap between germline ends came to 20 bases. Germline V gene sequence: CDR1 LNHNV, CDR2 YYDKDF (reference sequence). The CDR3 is CATSRGGAETRVQPQHF. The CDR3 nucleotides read TGTGCCACCAGCAGAGGAGGGGCCGAGACTAGGGTCCAGCCCCAGCATTTT.

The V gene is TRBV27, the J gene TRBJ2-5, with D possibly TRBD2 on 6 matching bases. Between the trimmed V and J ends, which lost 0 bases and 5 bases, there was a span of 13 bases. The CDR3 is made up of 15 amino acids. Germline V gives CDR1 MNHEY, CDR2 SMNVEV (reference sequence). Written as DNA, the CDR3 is TGTGCCAGCAGTTTATCAACCAGCGGGCTGGAGACCCAGTACTTC. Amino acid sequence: CASSLSTSGLETQYF.

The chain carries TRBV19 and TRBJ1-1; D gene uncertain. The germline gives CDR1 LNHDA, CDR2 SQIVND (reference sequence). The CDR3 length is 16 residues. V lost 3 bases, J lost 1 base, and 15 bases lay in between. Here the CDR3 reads CASSMRGPRKNTEAFF. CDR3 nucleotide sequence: TGTGCCAGTAGTATGAGAGGTCCCAGAAAGAACACTGAAGCTTTCTTT.

The CDR3 coding sequence is TGTGCCACCAGTGATTTTACTAGCGGGAGGGCCAATGAGCAGTTCTTC. Translated, it gives CATSDFTSGRANEQFF. This chain joins TRBV24-1 and TRBJ2-1, with 13 bases lining up with TRBD2. CDR3 size: 16 residues. Germline CDR1 and CDR2: KGHDR and SFDVKD. The V and J ends lost 1 base and 6 bases, in that order; junction bases with no gene match: 2.

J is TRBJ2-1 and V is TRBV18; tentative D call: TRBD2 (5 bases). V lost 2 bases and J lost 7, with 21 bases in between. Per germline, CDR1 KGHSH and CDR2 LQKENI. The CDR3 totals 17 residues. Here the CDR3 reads CASSPSGPYNSLNEQFF. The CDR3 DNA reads TGTGCCAGCTCACCAAGCGGCCCCTACAACAGTTTAAATGAGCAGTTCTTC.

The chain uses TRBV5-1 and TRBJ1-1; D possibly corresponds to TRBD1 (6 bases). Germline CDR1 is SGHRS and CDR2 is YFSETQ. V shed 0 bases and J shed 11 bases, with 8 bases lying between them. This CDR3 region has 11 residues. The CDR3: CASSLAGVAFF. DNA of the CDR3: TGCGCCAGCAGCTTGGCAGGGGTGGCTTTCTTT.

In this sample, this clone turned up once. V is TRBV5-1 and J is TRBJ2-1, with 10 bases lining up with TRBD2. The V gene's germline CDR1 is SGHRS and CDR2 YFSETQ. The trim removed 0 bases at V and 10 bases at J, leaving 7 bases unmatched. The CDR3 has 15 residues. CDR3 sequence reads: CASSLDSSGGSEQFF. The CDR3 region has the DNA TGCGCCAGCAGCTTGGATTCTAGCGGGGGAAGCGAGCAGTTCTTC. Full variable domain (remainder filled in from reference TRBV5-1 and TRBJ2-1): KAGVTQTPRYLIKTRGQQVTLSCSPISGHRSVSWYQQTPGQGLQFLFEYFSETQRNKGNFPGRFSGRQFSNSRSEMNVSTLELGDSALYLCASSLDSSGGSEQFFGPGTRLTVL.

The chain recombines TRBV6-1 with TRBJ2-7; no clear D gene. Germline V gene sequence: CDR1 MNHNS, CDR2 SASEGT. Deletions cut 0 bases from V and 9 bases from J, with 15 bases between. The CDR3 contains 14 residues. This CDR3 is CASSEALSEGRQYF. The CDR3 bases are TGTGCCAGCAGTGAAGCGCTCAGCGAAGGCCGGCAGTACTTC.

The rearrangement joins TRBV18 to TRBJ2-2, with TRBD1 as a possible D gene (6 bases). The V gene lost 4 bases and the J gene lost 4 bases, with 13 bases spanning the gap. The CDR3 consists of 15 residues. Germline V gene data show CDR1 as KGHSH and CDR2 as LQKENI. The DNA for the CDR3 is TGTGCCAGCTCACGACGGGACACCTCCACCGGGGAGCTGTTTTTT. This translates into CASSRRDTSTGELFF.

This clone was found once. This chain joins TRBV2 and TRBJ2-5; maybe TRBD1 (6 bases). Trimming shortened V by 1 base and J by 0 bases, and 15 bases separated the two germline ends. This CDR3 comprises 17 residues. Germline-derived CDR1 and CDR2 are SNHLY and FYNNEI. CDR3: CASSEGPQGINQETQYF. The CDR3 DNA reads TGTGCCAGCAGTGAAGGACCCCAGGGGATCAACCAAGAGACCCAGTACTTC.

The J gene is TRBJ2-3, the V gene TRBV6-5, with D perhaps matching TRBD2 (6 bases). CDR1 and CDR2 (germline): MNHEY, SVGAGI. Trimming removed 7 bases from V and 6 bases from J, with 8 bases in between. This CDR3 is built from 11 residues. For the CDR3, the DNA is TGTGCCAGCACTCGGGGGGATACGCAGTATTTT. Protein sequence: CASTRGDTQYF.

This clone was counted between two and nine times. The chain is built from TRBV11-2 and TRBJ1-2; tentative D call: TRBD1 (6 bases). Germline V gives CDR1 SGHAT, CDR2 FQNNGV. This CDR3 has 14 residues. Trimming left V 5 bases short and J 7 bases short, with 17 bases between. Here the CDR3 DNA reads TGTGCCAGCAGCGTCAGGGGTCCCTCCGGTGGCTACACCTTC. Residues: CASSVRGPSGGYTF. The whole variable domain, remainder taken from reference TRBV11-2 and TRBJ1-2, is EAGVAQSPRYKIIEKRQSVAFWCNPISGHATLYWYQQILGQGPKLLIQFQNNGVVDDSQLPKDRFSAERLKGVDSTLKIQPAKLEDSAVYLCASSVRGPSGGYTFGSGTRLTVV.

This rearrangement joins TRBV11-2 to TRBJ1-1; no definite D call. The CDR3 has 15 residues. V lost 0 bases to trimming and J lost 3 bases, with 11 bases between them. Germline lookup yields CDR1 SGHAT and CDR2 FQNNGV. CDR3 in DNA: TGTGCCAGCAGCTTAGACCCGAGCCCTTACACTGAAGCTTTCTTT. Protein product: CASSLDPSPYTEAFF.

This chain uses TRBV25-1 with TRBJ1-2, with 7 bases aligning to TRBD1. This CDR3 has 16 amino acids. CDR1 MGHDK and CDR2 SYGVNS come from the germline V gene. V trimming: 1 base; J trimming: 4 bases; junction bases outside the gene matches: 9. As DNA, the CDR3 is TGTGCCAGCAGTGAATTAGAGGGGGACAGCTTCTATGGCTACACCTTC. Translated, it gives CASSELEGDSFYGYTF.

CDR3 residues: CASRVQGRRTEAFF. The CDR3, as DNA: TGTGCCAGCAGGGTACAGGGGAGGAGGACTGAAGCTTTCTTT. The genes are TRBV6-5 and TRBJ1-1, with 7 bases aligning to TRBD1. CDR3 size: 14 residues. Per the germline V gene, CDR1 is MNHEY and CDR2 is SVGAGI. The J segment lost 5 bases and the V segment lost 6 bases, leaving 9 bases of the junction unmatched.